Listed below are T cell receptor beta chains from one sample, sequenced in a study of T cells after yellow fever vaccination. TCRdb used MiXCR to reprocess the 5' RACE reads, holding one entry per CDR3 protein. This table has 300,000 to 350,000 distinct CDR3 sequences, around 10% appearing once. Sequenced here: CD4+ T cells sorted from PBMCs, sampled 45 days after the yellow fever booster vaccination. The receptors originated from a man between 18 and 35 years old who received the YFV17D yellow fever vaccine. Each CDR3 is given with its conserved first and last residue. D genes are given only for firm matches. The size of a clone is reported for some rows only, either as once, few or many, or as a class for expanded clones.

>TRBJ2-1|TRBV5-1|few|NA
TGCGCCAGTAGTGCTTTTGTCCGGAACAATGAGCAGTTCTTC
CASSAFVRNNEQFF
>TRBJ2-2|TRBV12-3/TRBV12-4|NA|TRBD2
TGTGCCATCGGGGGGGGCCAAACCGGGGAGCTGTTTTTT
CAIGGGQTGELFF
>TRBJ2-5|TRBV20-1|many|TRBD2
TGCAGTGCTGAGATAGCGGGGGTCGGCGAGACCCAGTACTTC
CSAEIAGVGETQYF
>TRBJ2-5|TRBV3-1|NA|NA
TGTGCCAGCAGCCAAGGGTTGGACGTTGAGACCCAGTACTTC
CASSQGLDVETQYF
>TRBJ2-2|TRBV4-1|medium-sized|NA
TGCGCCAGCAGCCAAGCGTCCACCGGGGAGCTGTTTTTT
CASSQASTGELFF
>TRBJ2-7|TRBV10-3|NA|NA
TGTGCCATCAGTGAGCTTACACAGTCCTACGAGCAGTACTTC
CAISELTQSYEQYF
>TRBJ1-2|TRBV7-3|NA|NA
TGTGCCAGCAGCTTAACGGAGAACGGGGGCTACACCTTC
CASSLTENGGYTF
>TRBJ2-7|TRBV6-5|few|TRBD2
TGTGCCAGCAGTTACTCATCTAGCGGGGCCTACGAGCAGTACTTC
CASSYSSSGAYEQYF
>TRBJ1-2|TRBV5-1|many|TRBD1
TGCGCCAGCAGCTGGGGGACAGGAGACTACACCTTC
CASSWGTGDYTF
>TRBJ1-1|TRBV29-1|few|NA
TGCAGCGTTCAGAGGGGGAGGGGTTGGACTGAAGCTTTCTTT
CSVQRGRGWTEAFF
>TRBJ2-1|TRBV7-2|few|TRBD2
TGTGCCAGCAGCATTTCCGGGACTAGCTCCTACAATGAGCAGTTCTTC
CASSISGTSSYNEQFF
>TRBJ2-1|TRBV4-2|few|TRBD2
TGTGCCAGCAGCCAACCTATCGGCGGGGGGATAGGTGAGCAGTTCTTC
CASSQPIGGGIGEQFF
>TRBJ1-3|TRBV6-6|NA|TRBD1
TGTGCCAGCAGTACCCAGACAGGGACTGGAAACACCATATATTTT
CASSTQTGTGNTIYF
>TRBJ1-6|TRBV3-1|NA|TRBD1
TGTGCCAGCACCAGACAGGGGGTATTGTCGAATTCACCCCTCCACTTT
CASTRQGVLSNSPLHF
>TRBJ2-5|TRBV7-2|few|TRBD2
TGTGCCAGCACCCCTCTAGCGGGGGGAACCCAGTACTTC
CASTPLAGGTQYF
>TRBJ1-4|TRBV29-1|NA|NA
TGCAGTGGAAAGAACGGGGGTAGTGAAAAACTGTTTTTT
CSGKNGGSEKLFF
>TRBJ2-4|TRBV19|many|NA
TGTGCCAGTAGTATAACGGGATCCAAAAACATTCAGTACTTC
CASSITGSKNIQYF
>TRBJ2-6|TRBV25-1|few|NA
TGTGCCAGCAGTGAAGCAGACTTCGGCCCTGGGGCCAACGTCCTGACTTTC
CASSEADFGPGANVLTF
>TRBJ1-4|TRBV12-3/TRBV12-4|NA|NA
TGTGCCAGCGTTGGCGATGTTTCGGTAGGGGAAAAACTGTTTTTT
CASVGDVSVGEKLFF
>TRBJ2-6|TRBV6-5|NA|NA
TGTGCCAGCAGTCGACAGCCATTTGAATTCTCTGGGGCCAACGTCCTGACTTTC
CASSRQPFEFSGANVLTF
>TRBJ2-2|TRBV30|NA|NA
TGTGCCTGGAGTGTTGGGGTCCTCTCGAACACCGGGGAGCTGTTTTTT
CAWSVGVLSNTGELFF
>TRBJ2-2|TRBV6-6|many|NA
TGTGCCAGCCGGGGATCCCTGAACACCGGGGAGCTGTTTTTT
CASRGSLNTGELFF
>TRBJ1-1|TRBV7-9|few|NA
TGTGCCAGCAGCTTTACGGGGTGGGGCACTGAAGCTTTCTTT
CASSFTGWGTEAFF
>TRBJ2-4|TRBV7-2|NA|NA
TGTGCCAGCAGCTTGGGGCCACTAAACATTCAGTACTTC
CASSLGPLNIQYF
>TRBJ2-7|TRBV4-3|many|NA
TGCGCCAGCAGCCCCCCCGGGACCGCCGAGCCCCCCTACGAGCAGTACTTC
CASSPPGTAEPPYEQYF
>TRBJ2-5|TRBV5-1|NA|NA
TGCGCCAGCAGCTCCCCCCGGACAGCGGAGGGGGAGACCCAGTACTTC
CASSSPRTAEGETQYF
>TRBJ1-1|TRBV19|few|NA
TGTGCCAGTAGACCCCGGGGGGGACGACGACAGACAATGAACACTGAAGCTTTCTTT
CASRPRGGRRQTMNTEAFF
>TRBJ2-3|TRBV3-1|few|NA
TGTGCCAGCAGCCAAGACCCTATGGGTACGCAGTATTTT
CASSQDPMGTQYF
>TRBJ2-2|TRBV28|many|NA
TGTGCCGGGCGAGGGGCGATCACCGGGGAGCTGTTTTTT
CAGRGAITGELFF
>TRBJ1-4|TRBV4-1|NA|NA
TGCGCCAGCAGCCAAGATCGGGGGGTAGCAACTAATGAAAAACTGTTTTTT
CASSQDRGVATNEKLFF
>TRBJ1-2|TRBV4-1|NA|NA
TGCGCCAGCAGCGCATTTGGCAGGGAAGTCGTTGGCTACACCTTC
CASSAFGREVVGYTF
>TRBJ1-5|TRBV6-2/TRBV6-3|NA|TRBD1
TGTGCCAGCAGTTTGGCCAGGGGGGCAAATCAGCCCCAGCATTTT
CASSLARGANQPQHF
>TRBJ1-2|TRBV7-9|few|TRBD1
TGTGCCAGCAGCCTAAATCCCGGGACAGGGAACTATGGCTACACCTTC
CASSLNPGTGNYGYTF
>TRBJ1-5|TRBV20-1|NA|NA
TGCAGTGCTCCCACCAGCGGGACTAATCAGCCCCAGCATTTT
CSAPTSGTNQPQHF
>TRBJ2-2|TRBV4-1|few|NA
TGCGCCAGCAGCCAAGATCATCCTTTCACCGGGGAGCTGTTTTTT
CASSQDHPFTGELFF
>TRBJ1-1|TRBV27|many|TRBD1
TGTGCCAGCAGTTTATCGGCCACAGGGGCCACTGAAGCTTTCTTT
CASSLSATGATEAFF
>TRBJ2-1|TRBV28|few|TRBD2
TGTGCCAGCACCCCAAGCGGGGGGAATCACAATGAGCAGTTCTTC
CASTPSGGNHNEQFF
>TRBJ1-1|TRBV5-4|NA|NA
TGTGCCAGCAGGCTGTCGCAGAACACTGAAGCTTTCTTT
CASRLSQNTEAFF
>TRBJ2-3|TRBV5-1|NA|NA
TGCGCCAGCTCCCCGACAGGATCTAACACAGATACGCAGTATTTT
CASSPTGSNTDTQYF
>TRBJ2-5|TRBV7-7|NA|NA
TGTGCCAGCAGCTTAGGTTGGCAGGGGGGAGAGACCCAGTACTTC
CASSLGWQGGETQYF
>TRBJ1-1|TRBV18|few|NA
TGTGCCAGCTCACCAAGCTCCGGCGGTAACACTGAAGCTTTCTTT
CASSPSSGGNTEAFF
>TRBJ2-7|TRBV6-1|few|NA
TGTGCCAGCACTTCTGTCTACGAGCAGTACTTC
CASTSVYEQYF
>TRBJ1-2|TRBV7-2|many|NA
TGTGCCAGCAGCTTAGGGGGGACCTATGGCTACACCTTC
CASSLGGTYGYTF
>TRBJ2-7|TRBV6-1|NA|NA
TGTGCCAGCAGTGAAGTGAAAAGGGGGAATGACGAGCAGTACTTC
CASSEVKRGNDEQYF
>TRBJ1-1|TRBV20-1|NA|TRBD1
TGCAGTGCTATCATGGGACAGTTGAACACTGAAGCTTTCTTT
CSAIMGQLNTEAFF
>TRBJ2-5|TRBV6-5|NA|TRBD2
TGTGCCAGCGGACTAGCGGGGGTCCAAGAGACCCAGTACTTC
CASGLAGVQETQYF
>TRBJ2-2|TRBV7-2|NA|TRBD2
TGTGCCAGCAGCTGGGGACTAGTCGTCTCCGGGGAGCTGTTTTTT
CASSWGLVVSGELFF